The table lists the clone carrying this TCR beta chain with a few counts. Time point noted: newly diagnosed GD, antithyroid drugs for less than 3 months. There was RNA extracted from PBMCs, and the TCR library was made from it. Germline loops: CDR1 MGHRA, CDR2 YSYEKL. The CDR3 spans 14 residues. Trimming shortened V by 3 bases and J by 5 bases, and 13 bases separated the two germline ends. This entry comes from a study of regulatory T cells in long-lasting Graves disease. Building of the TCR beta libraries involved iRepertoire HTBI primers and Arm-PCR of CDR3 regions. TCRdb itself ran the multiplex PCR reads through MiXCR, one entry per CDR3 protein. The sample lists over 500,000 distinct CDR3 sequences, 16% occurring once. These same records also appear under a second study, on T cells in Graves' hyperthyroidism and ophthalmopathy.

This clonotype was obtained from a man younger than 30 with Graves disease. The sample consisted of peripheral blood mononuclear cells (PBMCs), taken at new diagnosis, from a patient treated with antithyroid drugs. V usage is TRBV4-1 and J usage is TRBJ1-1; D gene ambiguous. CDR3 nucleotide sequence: TGCGCCAGCAGCCAGCGGGCCGCGGAAACTGAAGCTTTCTTT. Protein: CASSQRAAETEAFF.